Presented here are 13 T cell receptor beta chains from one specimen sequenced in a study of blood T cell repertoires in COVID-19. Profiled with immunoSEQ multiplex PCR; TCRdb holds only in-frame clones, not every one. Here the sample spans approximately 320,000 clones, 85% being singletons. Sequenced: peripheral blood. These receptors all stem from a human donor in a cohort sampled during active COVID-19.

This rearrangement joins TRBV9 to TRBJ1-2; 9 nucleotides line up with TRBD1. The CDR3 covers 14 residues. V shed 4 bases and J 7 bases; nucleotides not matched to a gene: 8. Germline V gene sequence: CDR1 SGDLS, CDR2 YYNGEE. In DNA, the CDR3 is TGTGCCAGCAGCCCGCGGGACAGGGCGGGTGGCTACACCTTC. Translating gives CASSPRDRAGGYTF.

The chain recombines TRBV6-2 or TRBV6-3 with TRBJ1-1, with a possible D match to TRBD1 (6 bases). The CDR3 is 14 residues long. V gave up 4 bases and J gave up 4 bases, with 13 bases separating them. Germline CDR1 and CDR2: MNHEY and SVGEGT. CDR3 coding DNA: TGTGCCAGCAGTTGGGGGCAGTTTATCACTGAAGCTTTCTTT. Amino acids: CASSWGQFITEAFF.

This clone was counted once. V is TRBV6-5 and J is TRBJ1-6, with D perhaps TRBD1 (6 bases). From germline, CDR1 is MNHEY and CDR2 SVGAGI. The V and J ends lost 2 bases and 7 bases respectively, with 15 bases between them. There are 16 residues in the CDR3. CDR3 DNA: TGTGCCAGCAGTTACCTACTGACAGGACGGAATTCACCCCTCCACTTT. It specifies CASSYLLTGRNSPLHF.

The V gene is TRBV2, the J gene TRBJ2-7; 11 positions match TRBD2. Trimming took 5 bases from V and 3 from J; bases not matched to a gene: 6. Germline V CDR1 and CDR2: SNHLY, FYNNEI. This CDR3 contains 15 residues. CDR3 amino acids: CASSTGTSGHYEQYF. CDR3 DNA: TGTGCCAGCAGTACCGGGACTAGCGGCCACTACGAGCAGTACTTC. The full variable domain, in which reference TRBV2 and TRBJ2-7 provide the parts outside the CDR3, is EPEVTQTPSHQVTQMGQEVILRCVPISNHLYFYWYRQILGQKVEFLVSFYNNEISEKSEIFDDQFSVERPDGSNFTLKIRSTKLEDSAMYFCASSTGTSGHYEQYFGPGTRLTVT.

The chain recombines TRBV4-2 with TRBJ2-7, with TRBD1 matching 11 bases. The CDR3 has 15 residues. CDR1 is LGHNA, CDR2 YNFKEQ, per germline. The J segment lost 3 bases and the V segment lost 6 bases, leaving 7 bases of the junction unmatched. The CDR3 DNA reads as TGTGCCAGCAGGGCCGGGACAGGGGGATACTACGAGCAGTACTTC. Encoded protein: CASRAGTGGYYEQYF.

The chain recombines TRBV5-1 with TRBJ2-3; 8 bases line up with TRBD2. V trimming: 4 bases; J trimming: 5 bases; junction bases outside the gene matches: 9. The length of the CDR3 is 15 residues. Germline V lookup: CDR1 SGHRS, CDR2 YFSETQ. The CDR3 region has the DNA TGCGCCAGCAGCATTAGCGGGGTTCAGAGAGATACGCAGTATTTT. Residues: CASSISGVQRDTQYF.

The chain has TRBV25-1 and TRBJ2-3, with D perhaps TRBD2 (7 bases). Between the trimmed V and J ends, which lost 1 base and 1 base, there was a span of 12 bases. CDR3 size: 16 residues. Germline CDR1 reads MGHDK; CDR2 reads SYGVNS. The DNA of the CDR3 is TGTGCCAGCAGTGAATCGAACGGGGGGCGCACAGATACGCAGTATTTT. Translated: CASSESNGGRTDTQYF.

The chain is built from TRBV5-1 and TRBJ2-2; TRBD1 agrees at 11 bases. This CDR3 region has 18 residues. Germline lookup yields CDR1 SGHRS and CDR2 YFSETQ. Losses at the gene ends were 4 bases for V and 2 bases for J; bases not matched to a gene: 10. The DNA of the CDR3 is TGCGCCAGCAGCATTCGGACAGGGGGCTTAGCAAACACCGGGGAGCTGTTTTTT. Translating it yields CASSIRTGGLANTGELFF.

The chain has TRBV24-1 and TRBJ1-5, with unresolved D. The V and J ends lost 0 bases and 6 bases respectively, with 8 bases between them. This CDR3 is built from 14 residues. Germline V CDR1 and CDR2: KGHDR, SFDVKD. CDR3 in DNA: TGTGCCACCAGTGATTTGGTTTCCGGTCAGCCCCAGCATTTT. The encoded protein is CATSDLVSGQPQHF.

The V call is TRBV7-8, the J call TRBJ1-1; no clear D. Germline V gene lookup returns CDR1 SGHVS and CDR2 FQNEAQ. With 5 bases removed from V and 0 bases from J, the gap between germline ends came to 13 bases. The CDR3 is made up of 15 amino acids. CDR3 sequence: CASSPALRMNTEAFF. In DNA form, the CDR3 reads TGTGCCAGCAGCCCCGCATTGCGGATGAACACTGAAGCTTTCTTT.

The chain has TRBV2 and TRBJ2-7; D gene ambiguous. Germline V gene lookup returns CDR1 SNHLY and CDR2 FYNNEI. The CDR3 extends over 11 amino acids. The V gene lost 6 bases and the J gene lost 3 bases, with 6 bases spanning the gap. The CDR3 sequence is CASRQIYEQYF. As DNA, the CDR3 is TGTGCCAGCAGGCAGATCTACGAGCAGTACTTC.

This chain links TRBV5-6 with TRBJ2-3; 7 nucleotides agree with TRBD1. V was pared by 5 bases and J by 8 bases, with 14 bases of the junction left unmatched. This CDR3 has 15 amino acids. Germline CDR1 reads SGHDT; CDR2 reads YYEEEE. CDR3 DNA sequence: TGTGCCAGCAGGCGACGGGACAGAAGGCATGGTACGCAGTATTTT. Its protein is CASRRRDRRHGTQYF.

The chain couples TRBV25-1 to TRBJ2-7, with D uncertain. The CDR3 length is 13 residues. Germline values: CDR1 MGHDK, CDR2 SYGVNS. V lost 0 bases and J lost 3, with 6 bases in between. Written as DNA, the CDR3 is TGTGCCAGCAGTGAATATGGCGGCTACGAGCAGTACTTC. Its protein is CASSEYGGYEQYF.